This entry lists 3 T cell receptor beta chains sequenced from one sample in a study of blood T cell repertoires in COVID-19 (dated by TCRdb to about 2020). To prepare the library, the immunoSEQ multiplex PCR assay was applied. Imported from immuneACCESS, the table was reduced by TCRdb to in-frame sequences with V and J called. These copies leave out some clones; in studies compared against another copy, an unresolved V gene accounts for under half, and the cause of the remainder is not known. This sample comprises approximately 200,000 clones, roughly 80% of them detected only once. Around 3.1% of the sample goes to the ten largest clones. The sample consisted of peripheral blood. The receptors were gathered from a woman in her thirties who had recovered from COVID-19.

V usage is TRBV24-1 and J usage is TRBJ2-7; TRBD1 agrees at 11 bases. CDR3 length equals 15 residues. The germline V gene has CDR1 KGHDR and CDR2 SFDVKD. V shed 7 bases and J 6 bases; nucleotides not matched to a gene: 10. The DNA of the CDR3 is TGTGCCACCAGCCCAGGATGGGACAGGGGGATCGAGCAGTACTTC. Encoded protein: CATSPGWDRGIEQYF.

This chain links TRBV13 with TRBJ2-3; 7 positions match TRBD2. Germline assignment: CDR1 PRHDT and CDR2 FYEKMQ (reference sequence). The V gene end was trimmed by 1 base and the J gene end by 6 bases; junction bases not matched to a gene: 1. The CDR3 extends over 13 amino acids. The CDR3 is CASSLELADTQYF. Here the CDR3 DNA reads TGTGCCAGCAGCTTAGAACTAGCGGATACGCAGTATTTT. The full variable domain, with the rest looked up from reference TRBV13 and TRBJ2-3, is AAGVIQSPRHLIKEKRETATLKCYPIPRHDTVYWYQQGPGQDPQFLISFYEKMQSDKGSIPDRFSAQQFSDYHSELNMSSLELGDSALYFCASSLELADTQYFGPGTRLTVL.

This clone has a handful of counts. V is TRBV29-1 and J is TRBJ1-3; D is unresolved. V lost 8 bases, J lost 5 bases, and 13 bases lay in between. Germline-derived CDR1 and CDR2 are SQVTM and ANQGSEA. The length of the CDR3 is 12 residues. As DNA, the CDR3 is TGCAGCCCCCGGGGAGGCCGAAACACCATATATTTT. It yields the protein CSPRGGRNTIYF.